These T cell receptor beta chains were read from a single sample in a study of shared clonotypes between healthy human individuals. Sequenced by immunoSEQ multiplex PCR; TCRdb stores in-frame clones only, minus some. This sample has 110,000 or so clones, with over 65% found just once. The sample comprised memory CD8+ T cells sorted from blood. The receptors were gathered from a woman between 25 and 40 years old in good health. Both conserved end residues are trimmed from each CDR3. The order of the fields is V gene, J gene, CDR3 protein.

V: TRBV19
J: TRBJ1-2
CDR3: ASNPKTGERAYGYT

V: TRBV10-2
J: TRBJ2-1
CDR3: ASGLAGTDEQF

V: TRBV5-6
J: TRBJ2-7
CDR3: ASSYGTGAQSRKGQY

V: TRBV25-1
J: TRBJ2-3
CDR3: ASSLKIAGSTDTQY

V: TRBV10-3
J: TRBJ1-2
CDR3: AISLERRGQPYYGYT

V: TRBV28
J: TRBJ2-4
CDR3: ASSLPPGQENIQY

V: TRBV11-2
J: TRBJ1-2
CDR3: ASSLDFPGDSYGYT

V: TRBV29-1
J: TRBJ1-1
CDR3: SDAEAF

V: TRBV28
J: TRBJ2-5
CDR3: ASSTRQETQY

V: TRBV9
J: TRBJ2-1
CDR3: ASSPGTTPYNEQF

V: TRBV29-1
J: TRBJ1-1
CDR3: SVDILLVGDGGLGAF

V: TRBV6-1
J: TRBJ1-1
CDR3: ASSEQMGRGNTEAF

V: TRBV30
J: TRBJ2-7
CDR3: AWSGGQSYEQY

V: TRBV27
J: -
CDR3: ASSGGLHYEQY

V: TRBV25-1
J: TRBJ2-7
CDR3: ASSESRGGVGGTHEQY

V: TRBV5-5
J: TRBJ2-7
CDR3: ASSLIMRSREVEQY

V: TRBV7-9
J: TRBJ1-4
CDR3: ASHDSRTSTNEKLF

V: TRBV27
J: TRBJ2-1
CDR3: ASNPAGRGSYNEQF

V: TRBV9
J: TRBJ2-1
CDR3: ASSDLTSGGNEQF

V: TRBV10-1
J: TRBJ1-5
CDR3: ASSVAENQPQH

V: TRBV4-1
J: TRBJ1-4
CDR3: ASSQVRRGSDEKLF

V: TRBV19
J: TRBJ2-3
CDR3: ASSDPGGRRTDTQY

V: TRBV19
J: TRBJ1-5
CDR3: ASSIVPGANQPQH

V: TRBV7-7
J: TRBJ2-7
CDR3: ASSPPSGTGDYEQY

V: TRBV28
J: TRBJ2-7
CDR3: ASSLGQQSYEQY

V: TRBV11-2
J: TRBJ2-7
CDR3: ASSPHFEQY

V: TRBV10-3
J: TRBJ2-7
CDR3: ASSLTLGQLAYEQY

V: TRBV21-1
J: TRBJ2-7
CDR3: ASSPRDRRGNSTYEQY

V: TRBV29-1
J: TRBJ2-7
CDR3: SVKRPDRLTEQY

V: TRBV15
J: TRBJ2-1
CDR3: ATSNTHSSGRINEQF

V: TRBV10-1
J: TRBJ2-2
CDR3: ASKTDTDTGELF

V: TRBV27
J: TRBJ1-2
CDR3: ASSLSTEDRYYGYT

V: TRBV6-4
J: TRBJ1-4
CDR3: ASSSTTGYSSTNEKLF

V: TRBV27
J: TRBJ2-2
CDR3: ASSLSPTYGSGTGELF

V: TRBV28
J: TRBJ2-1
CDR3: ASSGTGGRNEQF

V: TRBV4-2
J: TRBJ2-5
CDR3: ASSQDVGTGWETQY

V: TRBV7-6
J: TRBJ2-7
CDR3: ASSSGVEGPDYEQY

V: TRBV4-1
J: TRBJ1-4
CDR3: ASSQAPTKTNEKLF

V: TRBV9
J: TRBJ2-2
CDR3: ASSALAGGPGELF

V: TRBV28
J: TRBJ1-1
CDR3: ALNPPGGGTEAF

V: TRBV27
J: TRBJ2-1
CDR3: ASSDRASSSYNEQF

V: TRBV19
J: TRBJ2-1
CDR3: ASSSWIAGVGNEQF

V: TRBV4-1
J: TRBJ1-4
CDR3: ASSHPYRGRGEKLF

V: TRBV7-6
J: TRBJ1-5
CDR3: ASSPDRESRPQH

V: TRBV11-2
J: TRBJ2-6
CDR3: ASSPQLGSGANVLT

V: TRBV29-1
J: TRBJ2-5
CDR3: SVEREAGGETQY

V: TRBV7-6
J: TRBJ2-2
CDR3: ASSTSVTTGELF

V: TRBV29-1
J: TRBJ2-7
CDR3: SVVPTGGTYEQY